This TCR beta chain comes out of a study of cytomegalovirus exposure and HLA in healthy donors. Study-wide context: A later analysis reported the 130 or so validation repertoires used the same platform as the 666 first-cohort repertoires. Study-wide results and caveats: Reportedly, cytomegalovirus status was diagnosed with high sensitivity and specificity. Investigators reported 164 TCR beta chains as tied to cytomegalovirus.

Between the trimmed V and J ends, which lost 1 base and 6 bases, there was a span of 10 bases. The CDR3 loop spans 14 amino acids. CDR1 and CDR2 (germline): GTSNPN, SVGIG (reference sequence). The table came from immunoSEQ multiplex PCR; TCRdb's copy has only in-frame clones and leaves some out. The sample carries about 140,000 clones, roughly 86% recorded once. On this clone: The antigen remains unidentified.

The rearrangement links TRBV30 to TRBJ1-6; D is possibly TRBD1 (5 bases). Material: PBMCs. The clonotype was recovered from a woman in her 30s in good health and CMV-seronegative. The CDR3 here is CAWSEGLPNSPLHF. The CDR3 DNA is TGTGCCTGGAGTGAGGGACTCCCTAATTCACCCCTCCACTTT.